This T cell receptor (beta chain) comes out of a study of cytomegalovirus exposure and HLA in healthy donors. Broader study findings: Researchers reported that a few CMV-associated chains were confirmed in vitro as CMV antigen-specific. Among the most significant clusters, several appeared linked to common viral pathogens in a later analysis. About 87% or about 30% of the time was how often most TCR beta V segments were productive, according to an earlier analysis.

On this clone itself: Its specificity is unknown.

In germline, CDR1 is SGHNT, CDR2 YYREEE (reference sequence). CDR3 length: 14 amino acids. The V end was cut by 0 bases, the J end by 1 base, with 5 bases between. PCR involved 60 Vbeta and 13 Jbeta primers. Profiling relied on immunoSEQ multiplex PCR, and the TCRdb table lists in-frame clones only, not all of them. This sample carries 120,000 or so clones, less than 85% of them seen once, and the ten largest clones take 20%. The chain has TRBV5-4 and TRBJ2-4, with D possibly being TRBD1 (5 bases). The sample consisted of PBMCs. This receptor was obtained from a man younger than 30 in good health and CMV-seropositive. CDR3 in DNA: TGTGCCAGCAGCTTGGACAGGGCCAAAAACATTCAGTACTTC. The encoded protein is CASSLDRAKNIQYF.